What follows is one T cell receptor (beta chain) and its context. Its cognate antigen is unknown. The source of the sample is a study of STAT3 mutations in large granular lymphocyte leukemia. At the level of the study: Canonical activating STAT3 mutations were detected in roughly half of the longitudinally sequenced T-LGLL patients.

Germline V gene lookup returns CDR1 SGHRS and CDR2 YFSETQ. V was shortened by 3 bases and J by 7 bases, with 10 bases between the two germline ends. This CDR3 spans 12 amino acids. Regarding the study as a whole: At least one immunodominant TCR beta clonotype appeared in every T-cell large granular lymphocyte leukemia patient.

The data were produced by immunoSEQ multiplex PCR, yet TCRdb's version contains in-frame clones alone and is incomplete. The sample holds more than 2,500 clones, roughly 45% seen once. The sample taken for sequencing was peripheral blood mononuclear cells. This sequence joins TRBV5-1 and TRBJ1-2; D gene ambiguous. The TCR sequence derives from a middle-aged man with T-cell large granular lymphocyte leukemia. Some clones in this sample may be carry-over from other donors' samples. The CDR3 region has the DNA TGCGCCAGCAGCTCCAACAGCGGTGGCTACACCTTC. Its protein product is CASSSNSGGYTF.